The clone carrying this TCR beta chain has ten or more counts. Its antigen is as yet unknown. The data were obtained in a study of blood T cells in healthy people across ages. A second PCR of about 6 to 12 cycles used a sample-barcoded 5' primer and a J-beta primer mix. From each sample, at least 3 million paired-end reads containing CDR3 were obtained. Via MiXCR, TCRdb re-called the 5' RACE reads, giving one row per CDR3 protein. The sample has approximately 670,000 distinct CDR3 sequences; around 43% are singletons. Study-wide points: Greater diversity and more naive CD4+ cells were seen in long-lived donors than in aged donors.

This CDR3 is 15 amino acids long. J gave up 3 bases and V 9 bases, and 14 bases lay outside the gene matches. The V gene's germline CDR1 is SGHTA and CDR2 FQGNSA. Sequencing was carried out using blood. This sequence originates from a man aged 80 or over in good health. The genes are TRBV7-2 and TRBJ2-7; TRBD1 matches 7 bases. This CDR3 is CASRDSDYLNYEQYF. The CDR3 coding sequence is TGTGCCAGTCGGGACAGCGACTACCTAAACTACGAGCAGTACTTC.